This entry lists 9 T cell receptor beta chains sequenced from one sample in a study of cytotoxic CD8 clonotypes in ibrutinib-treated CLL. Clones were read by immunoSEQ multiplex PCR, and TCRdb kept only the in-frame ones, dropping some. The table shows about 200,000 clones, with roughly three quarters occurring only once. Sequencing was performed on PBMCs, taken after 12 months of ibrutinib treatment. These receptors all stem from a human donor with chronic lymphocytic leukemia.

In this sample, this clone turned up once. The chain combines TRBV5-1 with TRBJ2-5; D call uncertain. CDR3 length equals 13 residues. Germline V lookup: CDR1 SGHRS, CDR2 YFSETQ. V was trimmed by 4 bases and J by 1 base, leaving 8 bases between them. The CDR3 DNA follows: TGCGCCAGCAGCAACGCACCCCAAGAGACCCAGTACTTC. Its protein is CASSNAPQETQYF.

This clone was recorded only once. The chain carries TRBV11-3 and TRBJ2-3; D is unresolved. This CDR3 comprises 14 residues. Per germline, CDR1 SGHNT and CDR2 YENEEA. Deletions cut 4 bases from V and 6 bases from J, with 14 bases between. CDR3 DNA: TGTGCCAGCAGCTCCACCCCAGACATCGATACGCAGTATTTT. Translating gives CASSSTPDIDTQYF. Supplemented by reference TRBV11-3 and TRBJ2-3, the full variable domain reads EAGVVQSPRYKIIEKKQPVAFWCNPISGHNTLYWYLQNLGQGPELLIRYENEEAVDDSQLPKDRFSAERLKGVDSTLKIQPAELGDSAVYLCASSSTPDIDTQYFGPGTRLTVL.

This clone was detected only a few times. This chain links TRBV7-9 with TRBJ2-1; the match to TRBD2 covers 13 bases. V shed 7 bases, J shed 7 bases, and the junction held 10 bases outside the gene matches. CDR1 and CDR2 (germline): SEHNR, FQNEAQ (reference sequence). The CDR3 sequence is 16 residues long. CDR3 loop: CASTPKGTSGMNEQFF. As DNA, the CDR3 is TGTGCCAGCACACCGAAAGGGACTAGCGGGATGAATGAGCAGTTCTTC.

The V call is TRBV15, the J call TRBJ1-1; possibly TRBD1 for D (6 bases). The CDR3 runs 13 residues. V was clipped by 9 bases and J by 4 bases, with 15 bases between them. Germline V lookup: CDR1 LNHNV, CDR2 YYDKDF (reference sequence). The CDR3 DNA sequence: TGTGCCACATCGCAGGGGATGCTCACTGAAGCTTTCTTT. This encodes CATSQGMLTEAFF.

The chain is built from TRBV7-2 and TRBJ2-3, with D unclear. Trimming cost V 1 base and J 0 bases, with 8 bases left between them. Germline lookup yields CDR1 SGHTA and CDR2 FQGNSA. The CDR3 covers 15 residues. The CDR3, as DNA: TGTGCCAGCAGCTTAGTGGGTCTTAGCACAGATACGCAGTATTTT. Amino acid sequence: CASSLVGLSTDTQYF.

Only a few counts were recorded for this clone. The gene calls are TRBV4-1 and TRBJ1-2; D not resolved. Deletions cut 1 base from V and 4 bases from J, with 28 bases between. This CDR3 comprises 20 residues. Germline V gene sequence: CDR1 MGHRA, CDR2 YSYEKL. CDR3 sequence reads: CASSQAAGRGIRSEGYGYTF. In DNA, the CDR3 is TGCGCCAGCAGCCAAGCAGCGGGGAGAGGGATACGCTCGGAGGGCTATGGCTACACCTTC.

V gene TRBV29-1 combines with J gene TRBJ2-7; 11 bases are a match to TRBD1. The germline V gene has CDR1 SQVTM and CDR2 ANQGSEA. The CDR3 consists of 16 residues. The V gene end was trimmed by 1 base and the J gene end by 3 bases; junction bases not matched to a gene: 8. The CDR3, as DNA: TGCAGCGTTGAAGGCCCCCCGGGACAGGGGGACTACGAGCAGTACTTC. It translates to CSVEGPPGQGDYEQYF.

The chain combines TRBV10-1 with TRBJ2-7, with D possibly called TRBD1 or TRBD2 (5 bases each). Per germline, CDR1 WNHNN and CDR2 SYGVQD (reference sequence). The germline V and J ends were trimmed by 1 base and 3 bases, with 13 bases remaining between them. This CDR3 is built from 15 residues. This chain's CDR3 is CASSELVGENYEQYF. The CDR3 nucleotides are TGCGCCAGCAGTGAGTTGGTGGGGGAGAACTACGAGCAGTACTTC.

This CDR3 is CASSSLAGNYNEQFF. The CDR3 DNA follows: TGCGCCAGCAGCTCGCTAGCGGGAAACTACAATGAGCAGTTCTTC. This chain links TRBV5-1 with TRBJ2-1, with 9 bases fitting TRBD2. The CDR3 totals 15 residues. Per the germline V gene, CDR1 is SGHRS and CDR2 is YFSETQ. Trimming removed 3 bases from V and 3 bases from J; junction bases left unmatched: 4.